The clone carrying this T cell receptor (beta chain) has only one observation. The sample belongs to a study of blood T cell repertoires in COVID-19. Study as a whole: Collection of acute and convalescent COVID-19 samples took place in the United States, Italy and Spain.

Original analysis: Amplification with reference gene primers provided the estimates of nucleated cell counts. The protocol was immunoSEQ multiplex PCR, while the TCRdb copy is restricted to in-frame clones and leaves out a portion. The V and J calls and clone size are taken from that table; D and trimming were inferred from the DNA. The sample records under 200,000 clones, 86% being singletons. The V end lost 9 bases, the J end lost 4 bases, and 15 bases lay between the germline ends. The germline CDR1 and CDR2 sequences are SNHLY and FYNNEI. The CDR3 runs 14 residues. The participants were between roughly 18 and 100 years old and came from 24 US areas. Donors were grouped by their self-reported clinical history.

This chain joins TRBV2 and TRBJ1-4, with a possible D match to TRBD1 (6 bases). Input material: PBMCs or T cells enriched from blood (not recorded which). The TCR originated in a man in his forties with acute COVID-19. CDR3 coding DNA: TGTGCCAGTCAGAAGACCAGGGGTAATGAAAAACTGTTTTTT. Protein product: CASQKTRGNEKLFF.